The 32 T cell receptor beta chains below all came from one sample that was sequenced in a study of shared clonotypes between healthy human individuals. The method was immunoSEQ multiplex PCR; TCRdb's version includes in-frame clones alone and lacks a portion of them. The data show around 2.5 million clones, with approximately 93% seen just once and about 0.38% held by the top ten. Sequencing input: naive CD4+ T cells from PBMCs. Indicated subset: CD45RA+ positively selected. These receptors were obtained from a man younger than 35 in good health. Some clones in this sample may be carry-over from other donors' samples.

The chain is built from TRBV18 and TRBJ1-2; D is unresolved. The CDR3 has 13 amino acids. Germline CDR1 KGHSH, CDR2 LQKENI. V was cut by 2 bases and J by 8 bases, with 12 bases left in between. CDR3 loop: CASSPIEEGGYTF. The CDR3 nucleotides are TGTGCCAGCTCACCAATTGAGGAGGGAGGCTACACCTTC.

The chain has TRBV7-9 and TRBJ2-1, with TRBD2 matching over 8 bases. The junction had 2 bases not matched to a gene; V was cut back by 0 bases and J by 4 bases. CDR1 SEHNR and CDR2 FQNEAQ come from the germline V gene (reference sequence). This CDR3 comprises 15 residues. The CDR3 loop is CASSLAGTRYNEQFF. The CDR3 nucleotides are TGTGCCAGCAGCTTAGCCGGGACTAGGTACAATGAGCAGTTCTTC.

The J gene is TRBJ2-7, the V gene TRBV9, with D maybe TRBD1 (8 bases). Germline lookup yields CDR1 SGDLS and CDR2 YYNGEE. Trimming cost V 4 bases and J 1 base, with 18 bases left between them. The CDR3 contains 16 residues. The CDR3 loop is CASSTGGTAGSYEQYF. The CDR3 bases are TGTGCCAGCAGCACAGGGGGGACAGCGGGGTCCTACGAGCAGTACTTC. Variable domain in full (rest from reference TRBV9 and TRBJ2-7): DSGVTQTPKHLITATGQRVTLRCSPRSGDLSVYWYQQSLDQGLQFLIQYYNGEERAKGNILERFSAQQFPDLHSELNLSSLELGDSALYFCASSTGGTAGSYEQYFGPGTRLTVT.

The rearrangement joins TRBV5-4 to TRBJ1-2; possible D gene TRBD1, 5 bases. The CDR3 contains 14 residues. Germline assignment: CDR1 SGHNT and CDR2 YYREEE (reference sequence). V was clipped by 3 bases and J by 9 bases, with 18 bases between them. Here the CDR3 DNA reads TGTGCCAGCAGCTCCCAAAGGGACGCCGGACGCTACACCTTC. Residues: CASSSQRDAGRYTF.

This clone was counted a few times. The V call is TRBV18, the J call TRBJ1-1; D may be TRBD1 (5 bases). Trimming shortened V by 2 bases and J by 1 base, and 11 bases separated the two germline ends. From germline, CDR1 is KGHSH and CDR2 LQKENI. This CDR3 has 15 residues. The CDR3 DNA follows: TGTGCCAGCTCACCAGTCGGAGGACAGAACACTGAAGCTTTCTTT. Its translation: CASSPVGGQNTEAFF. The full variable domain, with the rest looked up from reference TRBV18 and TRBJ1-1, is NAGVMQNPRHLVRRRGQEARLRCSPMKGHSHVYWYRQLPEEGLKFMVYLQKENIIDESGMPKERFSAEFPKEGPSILRIQQVVRGDSAAYFCASSPVGGQNTEAFFGQGTRLTVV.

This clone appeared once. The chain couples TRBV11-3 to TRBJ2-3, with 9 bases fitting TRBD2. The CDR3 is made up of 16 amino acids. V lost 5 bases, J lost 1 base, and 7 bases stayed unmatched. CDR1 and CDR2 from the germline V gene are SGHNT and YENEEA. The CDR3 nucleotides are TGTGCCAGCAGCCACACTAGCGGGCGGGGCACAGATACGCAGTATTTT. Translating gives CASSHTSGRGTDTQYF.

The V gene is TRBV10-3, the J gene TRBJ1-4; a weak D match, TRBD1 (5 bases). There are 13 residues in the CDR3. Germline V CDR1 and CDR2: ENHRY, SYGVKD. V lost 0 bases and J lost 9, with 8 bases in between. The CDR3: CAISESRDQKLFF. CDR3 bases: TGTGCCATCAGTGAGTCCCGGGACCAAAAACTGTTTTTT.

The chain couples TRBV27 to TRBJ2-3; D is uncertain. CDR1 and CDR2 from the germline V gene are MNHEY and SMNVEV (reference sequence). The germline V and J ends were trimmed by 2 bases and 1 base, with 10 bases remaining between them. There are 15 residues in the CDR3. This CDR3 is CASSLSRRGTDTQYF. CDR3 nucleotides: TGTGCCAGCAGTTTAAGCCGTCGAGGCACAGATACGCAGTATTTT.

As to this clone: The same CDR3 can be traced to other DNA sequences in this sample. The CDR3 spells CASSLVAGGNQPQHF. CDR3 bases: TGTGCCAGCAGCTTAGTCGCAGGGGGAAATCAGCCCCAGCATTTT. The chain has TRBV7-2 and TRBJ1-5, with TRBD1 matching over 7 bases. From germline, CDR1 is SGHTA and CDR2 FQGNSA. The CDR3 is 15 amino acids. Trimming cost V 1 base and J 4 bases; bases outside gene matches: 4.

This chain links TRBV27 with TRBJ2-1, with 14 bases lining up with TRBD2. The CDR3 length is 17 residues. Germline V gene sequence: CDR1 MNHEY, CDR2 SMNVEV (reference sequence). The J segment lost 2 bases and the V segment lost 8 bases, leaving 8 bases of the junction unmatched. As DNA, the CDR3 is TGTGCCAGCGGGAGACTAGCGGGAGGGGGCACCTACAATGAGCAGTTCTTC. It specifies CASGRLAGGGTYNEQFF.

This chain uses TRBV28 with TRBJ2-2; D possibly corresponds to TRBD2 (7 bases). Trimming removed 5 bases from V and 6 bases from J, with 16 bases in between. The length of the CDR3 is 15 residues. Per germline, CDR1 MDHEN and CDR2 SYDVKM. This CDR3 reads CASSPRRGGSGELFF. DNA for the CDR3: TGTGCCAGCAGTCCCCGAAGGGGGGGTTCCGGGGAGCTGTTTTTT.

The chain joins TRBV5-1 to TRBJ1-3, with 7 bases aligning to TRBD1. The CDR3 is 15 residues long. Germline V gene data show CDR1 as SGHRS and CDR2 as YFSETQ. V lost 4 bases and J lost 2; bases outside the gene matches: 6. CDR3 DNA sequence: TGCGCCAGCAGCGGCGGACAGGCCCCTGGAAACACCATATATTTT. This sequence encodes CASSGGQAPGNTIYF.

The chain joins TRBV7-9 to TRBJ2-3, with a possible D match to TRBD1 (6 bases). V shed 4 bases and J shed 4 bases, with 12 bases lying between them. The CDR3 length is 14 residues. The germline V gene has CDR1 SEHNR and CDR2 FQNEAQ (reference sequence). The CDR3 here is CASSSRTGSDTQYF. The CDR3 DNA sequence: TGTGCCAGCAGCTCCCGAACAGGGTCAGATACGCAGTATTTT.

This chain joins TRBV28 and TRBJ1-1, with no clear D. The CDR3 is made up of 14 amino acids. Germline V gene data show CDR1 as MDHEN and CDR2 as SYDVKM. Trimming cost V 6 bases and J 1 base, with 12 bases left between them. Here the CDR3 DNA reads TGTGCCAGCAGGGTGGGAGTGCGGAACACTGAAGCTTTCTTT. Encoded protein: CASRVGVRNTEAFF. The entire variable domain, with the rest obtained from reference TRBV28 and TRBJ1-1, is as follows: DVKVTQSSRYLVKRTGEKVFLECVQDMDHENMFWYRQDPGLGLRLIYFSYDVKMKEKGDIPEGYSVSREKKERFSLILESASTNQTSMYLCASRVGVRNTEAFFGQGTRLTVV.

In this sample, this clone turned up a few times. V gene TRBV28 combines with J gene TRBJ2-2; D might be TRBD1 (6 bases). The CDR3 contains 15 residues. V was trimmed by 7 bases and J by 6 bases, leaving 18 bases between them. CDR1 and CDR2 (germline): MDHEN, SYDVKM. CDR3 sequence: CASIGGTGIPGELFF. CDR3 DNA sequence: TGTGCCAGCATTGGTGGTACAGGGATCCCCGGGGAGCTGTTTTTT.

The chain has TRBV27 and TRBJ1-6; D call uncertain. CDR3 length: 14 amino acids. Germline CDR1 MNHEY, CDR2 SMNVEV (reference sequence). With 2 bases removed from V and 7 bases from J, the gap between germline ends came to 9 bases. The CDR3 DNA follows: TGTGCCAGCAGTTTAATGGGTACCAATTCACCCCTCCACTTT. Translation gives CASSLMGTNSPLHF.

With respect to this clone: The sample contains more than one DNA sequence encoding this CDR3. The chain uses TRBV7-3 and TRBJ2-1; D call uncertain. The germline CDR1 and CDR2 sequences are SGHTA and FQGTGA. The CDR3 sequence is 13 residues long. Trimming shortened V by 2 bases and J by 5 bases, and 7 bases separated the two germline ends. The CDR3, as DNA: TGTGCCAGCAGCTTATCCCGTAACAATGAGCAGTTCTTC. This sequence encodes CASSLSRNNEQFF.

The chain carries TRBV29-1 and TRBJ2-7, with 8 nucleotides matching TRBD1. The CDR3 is 13 residues long. The germline gives CDR1 SQVTM, CDR2 ANQGSEA. J gave up 3 bases and V 3 bases, and 4 bases lay outside the gene matches. Here the CDR3 reads CSVDLGTGYEQYF. The CDR3 nucleotides read TGCAGCGTTGACCTTGGGACAGGCTACGAGCAGTACTTC.

The CDR3 DNA reads TGTGCCAGCAGCCTTGAAAAGGGGGGCACTGAAGCTTTCTTT. It translates to CASSLEKGGTEAFF. The genes are TRBV6-6 and TRBJ1-1; a weak D match, TRBD1 (6 bases). The ends were cut back, 6 bases at V and 4 bases at J, with 15 bases in the middle. Germline-derived CDR1 and CDR2 are MNHNY and SVGAGI (reference sequence). The CDR3 runs to 14 residues.

The chain is built from TRBV28 and TRBJ2-7; a weak D match, TRBD2 (5 bases). This CDR3 is built from 15 residues. Deletions cut 7 bases from V and 3 bases from J, with 19 bases between. Germline V lookup: CDR1 MDHEN, CDR2 SYDVKM. The CDR3 nucleotides are TGTGCCAGCACCCCCGCCATTGCGGGTGACTACGAGCAGTACTTC. This encodes CASTPAIAGDYEQYF.

The chain couples TRBV7-3 to TRBJ2-7, with a tentative D call TRBD2 (6 bases). The CDR3 extends over 17 amino acids. With 2 bases removed from V and 3 bases from J, the gap between germline ends came to 20 bases. Germline lookup yields CDR1 SGHTA and CDR2 FQGTGA. The CDR3 region has the DNA TGTGCCAGCAGCTTAGGCAGGTTCGGGCGGGATGGCTACGAGCAGTACTTC. It is translated as CASSLGRFGRDGYEQYF.

The V call is TRBV7-6, the J call TRBJ1-1, with 7 bases identical to TRBD1. V lost 6 bases to trimming and J lost 0 bases; unmatched junction nucleotides: 13. This CDR3 is built from 17 residues. Looked up from germline, CDR1 is SGHVS and CDR2 is FNYEAQ. DNA of the CDR3: TGTGCCAGCAGAGGAATACGGGGACAGCCCATGAACACTGAAGCTTTCTTT. Its protein product is CASRGIRGQPMNTEAFF.

This chain joins TRBV28 and TRBJ2-7; tentatively, D is TRBD2 (7 bases). This CDR3 has 15 amino acids. V gave up 6 bases and J gave up 7 bases, with 22 bases separating them. Germline values: CDR1 MDHEN, CDR2 SYDVKM. The CDR3 DNA is TGTGCCAGCAGCCCTGGGGGGGGCGCGGTAGAAGAGCAGTACTTC. It encodes CASSPGGGAVEEQYF.

The chain couples TRBV7-3 to TRBJ2-5; D gene uncertain. The CDR3 is made up of 13 amino acids. Per germline, CDR1 SGHTA and CDR2 FQGTGA. Trimming took 0 bases from V and 14 from J, leaving 16 bases between them. This CDR3 is CASSLTKTGVLYF. For the CDR3, the DNA is TGTGCCAGCAGCTTAACTAAAACCGGTGTTCTATACTTC.

The chain employs TRBV4-1 and TRBJ1-1; D uncertain. The length of the CDR3 is 14 residues. V lost 1 base and J lost 1, with 7 bases in between. Germline CDR1 and CDR2: MGHRA and YSYEKL. The CDR3: CASSQGAENTEAFF. Here the CDR3 DNA reads TGCGCCAGCAGCCAAGGGGCAGAGAACACTGAAGCTTTCTTT.

V gene TRBV27 combines with J gene TRBJ2-4; D may match TRBD1 or TRBD2 (5 bases each). From germline, CDR1 is MNHEY and CDR2 SMNVEV (reference sequence). This CDR3 is 13 amino acids long. Trimming left V 2 bases short and J 9 bases short, with 11 bases between. CDR3 nucleotides: TGTGCCAGCAGTTTAGAGGGACCAGCCATTCAGTACTTC. This encodes CASSLEGPAIQYF.

The chain carries TRBV19 and TRBJ2-1; TRBD1 agrees at 8 bases. V lost 6 bases to trimming and J lost 5 bases; unmatched junction nucleotides: 15. The CDR3 contains 17 residues. Germline values: CDR1 LNHDA, CDR2 SQIVND (reference sequence). For the CDR3, the DNA is TGTGCCAGTAGCCCCCTGGACCCAGGGGGCTCGGACAATGAGCAGTTCTTC. Translating it yields CASSPLDPGGSDNEQFF.

In the case of this clone: The sample contains more than one DNA sequence encoding this CDR3. This chain joins TRBV5-1 and TRBJ1-5; 8 nucleotides line up with TRBD1. V shed 4 bases, J shed 5 bases, and the junction held 2 bases outside the gene matches. Germline V gene data show CDR1 as SGHRS and CDR2 as YFSETQ. The CDR3 contains 13 residues. This CDR3 reads CASSPQGDQPQHF. CDR3 DNA sequence: TGCGCCAGCAGCCCACAGGGGGATCAGCCCCAGCATTTT.

V gene TRBV30 combines with J gene TRBJ2-2; no reliable D call. CDR1 and CDR2 (germline): GTSNPN, SVGIG (reference sequence). The CDR3 consists of 13 residues. Trimming shortened V by 3 bases and J by 6 bases, and 11 bases separated the two germline ends. The DNA of the CDR3 is TGTGCCTGGAGCCTACGGTCCCCCGGGGAGCTGTTTTTT. This encodes CAWSLRSPGELFF.

A word on this clone: Additional DNA sequences in this sample encode the identical CDR3. This sequence joins TRBV6-1 and TRBJ2-7; 7 bases line up with TRBD1. V lost 0 bases, J lost 3 bases, and 2 bases stayed unmatched. The CDR3 has 14 residues. Germline CDR1 MNHNS, CDR2 SASEGT. CDR3 sequence reads: CASSEAGQLYEQYF. The CDR3 DNA is TGTGCCAGCAGTGAAGCGGGACAGCTCTACGAGCAGTACTTC.

The rearrangement joins TRBV4-2 to TRBJ2-7; TRBD2 matches 10 bases. V was clipped by 4 bases and J by 1 base; unmatched bases: 4. CDR3 length equals 15 residues. Looked up from germline, CDR1 is LGHNA and CDR2 is YNFKEQ. The CDR3: CASSRELAGSYEQYF. The CDR3 DNA reads TGTGCCAGCAGCCGAGAACTAGCGGGGTCCTACGAGCAGTACTTC.

The count of this clone is one. V usage is TRBV28 and J usage is TRBJ2-1; TRBD1 or TRBD2 may be the D gene (5 bases each). The germline V gene encodes CDR1 MDHEN and CDR2 SYDVKM. The V end lost 6 bases, the J end lost 9 bases, and 27 bases lay between the germline ends. The CDR3 is 17 residues long. DNA of the CDR3: TGTGCCAGCAGCGGTCTTACCGGGACCCTGCTCGGTGGTGAGCAGTTCTTC. Its translation is CASSGLTGTLLGGEQFF.